The 13 T cell receptor beta chains below were found in one sample sequenced in a study of blood T cell repertoires in COVID-19. TCRdb's table, derived via immunoSEQ multiplex PCR, lists solely in-frame clones and lacks some. The sample consists of roughly 160,000 clones, roughly 87% of them appearing once. The material sequenced was peripheral blood. The receptors stem from an older woman who had recovered from COVID-19.

This clone was seen once. The chain uses TRBV29-1 and TRBJ1-1; TRBD1 aligns across 7 bases. Germline lookup yields CDR1 SQVTM and CDR2 ANQGSEA. This CDR3 has 12 amino acids. Germline trimming cut 6 bases from V and 3 bases from J; bases unmatched to any gene: 4. This CDR3 reads CSVSRGDTEAFF. The CDR3, as DNA: TGCAGCGTGTCCAGGGGGGACACTGAAGCTTTCTTT. The whole variable domain, remainder taken from reference TRBV29-1 and TRBJ1-1, is SAVISQKPSRDICQRGTSLTIQCQVDSQVTMMFWYRQQPGQSLTLIATANQGSEATYESGFVIDKFPISRPNLTFSTLTVSNMSPEDSSIYLCSVSRGDTEAFFGQGTRLTVV.

The rearrangement uses TRBV28 and TRBJ1-6; possibly TRBD1 for D (6 bases). Trimming shortened V by 3 bases and J by 7 bases, and 10 bases separated the two germline ends. The CDR3 has 14 residues. Germline CDR1 MDHEN, CDR2 SYDVKM. The DNA of the CDR3 is TGTGCCAGCAGTTTTGGACAGTGGAATTCACCCCTCCACTTT. It specifies CASSFGQWNSPLHF.

The CDR3 region has the DNA TGTGCCTGGAGTGTACGAGGGGGGGTTAATTCACCCCTCCACTTT. This gives the protein CAWSVRGGVNSPLHF. The chain joins TRBV30 to TRBJ1-6; perhaps TRBD1 as D (6 bases). The CDR3 spans 15 residues. The V end lost 0 bases, the J end lost 6 bases, and 12 bases lay between the germline ends. Germline assignment: CDR1 GTSNPN and CDR2 SVGIG (reference sequence). Together with reference TRBV30 and TRBJ1-6, the CDR3 gives the full variable domain: SQTIHQWPATLVQPVGSPLSLECTVEGTSNPNLYWYRQAAGRGLQLLFYSVGIGQISSEVPQNLSASRPQDRQFILSSKKLLLSDSGFYLCAWSVRGGVNSPLHFGNGTRLTVT.

The genes are TRBV15 and TRBJ1-5, with a tentative D call TRBD1 (5 bases). V lost 0 bases, J lost 11 bases, and 14 bases lay in between. Germline V lookup: CDR1 LNHNV, CDR2 YYDKDF (reference sequence). The CDR3 sequence is 14 residues long. CDR3 coding DNA: TGTGCCACCAGCAGAGATGTTCAGGGCTCGGCCCAGCATTTT. Translated: CATSRDVQGSAQHF.

The CDR3, as DNA: TGTGCCAGCAGCCAAGATACGGCTAGGAGCGGGCCCCAGCATTTT. It yields the protein CASSQDTARSGPQHF. The chain uses TRBV4-2 and TRBJ1-5; D not resolved. CDR3 length equals 15 residues. Trimming pared 0 bases from V and 9 bases from J, leaving 15 bases between. The germline V gene has CDR1 LGHNA and CDR2 YNFKEQ.

This chain joins TRBV28 and TRBJ2-5; D not certain. The germline gives CDR1 MDHEN, CDR2 SYDVKM. V was cut by 3 bases and J by 1 base, with 9 bases left in between. The length of the CDR3 is 14 residues. The CDR3 loop reads CASSFRSFQETQYF. The CDR3 DNA sequence: TGTGCCAGCAGTTTTCGGAGTTTCCAAGAGACCCAGTACTTC.

The V and J genes are TRBV10-3 and TRBJ2-7, with 9 bases identical to TRBD2. The CDR3 totals 11 residues. Unmatched junction bases numbered 2, after V lost 8 bases and J lost 6 bases. In germline, CDR1 is ENHRY, CDR2 SYGVKD. The CDR3 spells CAIETSGEQYF. As DNA, the CDR3 is TGTGCCATCGAGACTAGCGGCGAGCAGTACTTC.

The rearrangement uses TRBV3-1 (or the pseudogene TRBV3-2) and TRBJ1-2, with TRBD1 identical over 7 bases. CDR1 is LGHDT and CDR2 is YNNKEL in the germline V gene (reference sequence). CDR3 length: 13 amino acids. The V and J ends lost 4 bases and 2 bases, in that order; junction bases with no gene match: 1. The CDR3 region has the DNA TGTGCCAGCAGCCCGACAGGGAACTATGGCTACACCTTC. Translating it yields CASSPTGNYGYTF.

The chain is built from TRBV4-3 and TRBJ2-1; perhaps TRBD2 as D (7 bases). The CDR3 loop spans 15 amino acids. CDR1 and CDR2 (germline): LGHNA, YSLEER. The germline V and J ends were trimmed by 1 base and 6 bases, with 13 bases remaining between them. CDR3: CASSQGWGGPNEQFF. The DNA for the CDR3 is TGCGCCAGCAGCCAAGGGTGGGGGGGCCCCAATGAGCAGTTCTTC.

This rearrangement joins TRBV5-8 to TRBJ1-2; D is perhaps TRBD1 (5 bases). The CDR3 covers 13 residues. CDR1 and CDR2 from the germline V gene are SGHTS and YDEGEE. Trimming cost V 2 bases and J 2 bases, with 7 bases left between them. CDR3 sequence reads: CASSFPGNYGYTF. CDR3 coding DNA: TGTGCCAGCAGCTTCCCAGGGAACTATGGCTACACCTTC.

The V and J genes are TRBV7-7 and TRBJ2-7; TRBD1 agrees at 7 bases. V was clipped by 5 bases and J by 5 bases; unmatched bases: 6. Looked up from germline, CDR1 is SSHAT and CDR2 is FNYEAQ (reference sequence). The CDR3 runs 13 residues. CDR3 in DNA: TGTGCCAGCAGCGGATTTACAGGGGACGAGCAGTACTTC. It encodes CASSGFTGDEQYF.

The rearrangement uses TRBV2 and TRBJ1-5; a weak D match, TRBD1 (5 bases). The CDR3 spans 14 residues. The germline gives CDR1 SNHLY, CDR2 FYNNEI. V was shortened by 7 bases and J by 2 bases, with 12 bases between the two germline ends. CDR3 nucleotides: TGTGCCAGCACCCGAACAGGTCGCAATCAGCCCCAGCATTTT. Amino acids: CASTRTGRNQPQHF.

The chain recombines TRBV3-1 (or the pseudogene TRBV3-2) with TRBJ2-1; TRBD1 is a possible D gene (6 bases). The V end lost 4 bases, the J end lost 0 bases, and 10 bases lay between the germline ends. This CDR3 has 15 residues. The germline V gene encodes CDR1 LGHDT and CDR2 YNNKEL (reference sequence). The CDR3 DNA reads as TGTGCCAGCAGCCGGGGGCTCTCCTCCTACAATGAGCAGTTCTTC. It yields the protein CASSRGLSSYNEQFF.